What follows are 26 T cell receptor beta chains derived from one specimen sequenced in a study of T cell responses to AZD1222 COVID-19 vaccine. Assay used: immunoSEQ multiplex PCR; TCRdb lists only in-frame clones, some missing. The sample includes around 28,000 clones, around 86% of them seen just once. Specimen: peripheral blood, collected on day 0 of AZD1222 vaccination. These receptors were obtained from an adult in good health.

V gene TRBV7-8 combines with J gene TRBJ1-5; D is unresolved. Germline V gene lookup returns CDR1 SGHVS and CDR2 FQNEAQ. V lost 5 bases and J 3 bases, leaving 11 bases between the germline ends. This CDR3 spans 14 amino acids. CDR3 DNA: TGTGCCAGCAGCCGAGCCGGACTCAATCAGCCCCAGCATTTT. Residues: CASSRAGLNQPQHF.

This sequence joins TRBV5-4 and TRBJ2-5; D not resolved. CDR3 length equals 12 residues. The germline V and J ends were trimmed by 4 bases and 5 bases, with 9 bases remaining between them. CDR1 and CDR2 from the germline V gene are SGHNT and YYREEE (reference sequence). Here the CDR3 reads CASSARHETQYF. The DNA for the CDR3 is TGTGCCAGCAGCGCCAGGCACGAGACCCAGTACTTC.

The chain carries TRBV30 and TRBJ1-4; 7 nucleotides align to TRBD1. Germline V gene lookup returns CDR1 GTSNPN and CDR2 SVGIG (reference sequence). Unmatched junction bases numbered 4, after V lost 2 bases and J lost 4 bases. The CDR3 length is 14 residues. In DNA form, the CDR3 reads TGTGCCTGGAGTCTGGGACAGAGTAATGAAAAACTGTTTTTT. It is translated as CAWSLGQSNEKLFF.

The V call is TRBV6-6, the J call TRBJ2-7, with D possibly TRBD1 on 5 matching bases. V was shortened by 2 bases and J by 0 bases, with 11 bases between the two germline ends. The CDR3 extends over 15 amino acids. Germline lookup yields CDR1 MNHNY and CDR2 SVGAGI (reference sequence). CDR3 sequence reads: CASSYKSTASYEQYF. The CDR3 nucleotides are TGTGCCAGCAGTTACAAATCGACAGCCTCCTACGAGCAGTACTTC.

The rearrangement joins TRBV7-9 to TRBJ2-5; possibly TRBD1 or TRBD2 for D (5 bases each). The V end was cut by 5 bases, the J end by 5 bases, with 15 bases between. The CDR3 contains 14 residues. In germline, CDR1 is SEHNR, CDR2 FQNEAQ (reference sequence). The CDR3 nucleotides read TGTGCCAGCAGCCCCTGGGGGATAATGGAGACCCAGTACTTC. Translated, it gives CASSPWGIMETQYF.

The J gene is TRBJ1-1, the V gene TRBV7-9; D uncertain. Germline V CDR1 and CDR2: SEHNR, FQNEAQ (reference sequence). Trimming took 1 base from V and 3 from J, leaving 9 bases between them. The CDR3 extends over 14 amino acids. The CDR3 DNA follows: TGTGCCAGCAGCTTAGTATTCGGGGACACTGAAGCTTTCTTT. Its translation is CASSLVFGDTEAFF.

The chain couples TRBV25-1 to TRBJ2-7; TRBD2 matches 13 bases. The V gene's germline CDR1 is MGHDK and CDR2 SYGVNS. CDR3 size: 17 residues. V gave up 5 bases and J gave up 4 bases; unmatched junction bases: 11. This CDR3 reads CASSPRTSGRNFYEQYF. The CDR3 DNA is TGTGCCAGCAGTCCAAGGACTAGCGGGAGAAATTTTTACGAGCAGTACTTC.

This chain joins TRBV28 and TRBJ2-3; 7 positions agree with TRBD2. V gave up 9 bases and J gave up 3 bases; unmatched junction bases: 12. The germline CDR1 and CDR2 sequences are MDHEN and SYDVKM. This CDR3 contains 15 residues. CDR3 amino acids: CASAEAGEYTDTQYF. CDR3 sequence (DNA): TGTGCCAGTGCCGAGGCGGGAGAATATACAGATACGCAGTATTTT.

V is TRBV6-5 and J is TRBJ1-6; tentative D call: TRBD1 (5 bases). The CDR3 sequence is 13 residues long. V lost 8 bases and J lost 7, with 12 bases in between. The germline V gene has CDR1 MNHEY and CDR2 SVGAGI. The chain's CDR3 is CASFRAGNSPLHF. CDR3 DNA: TGTGCCAGCTTTCGAGCAGGGAATTCACCCCTCCACTTT.

The V and J genes are TRBV7-9 and TRBJ2-1; D is undetermined. V gave up 5 bases and J gave up 9 bases, with 11 bases separating them. Looked up from germline, CDR1 is SEHNR and CDR2 is FQNEAQ (reference sequence). There are 12 residues in the CDR3. The CDR3 loop reads CASSIRVGEQFF. CDR3 nucleotides: TGTGCCAGCAGCATACGTGTTGGTGAGCAGTTCTTC.

The chain carries TRBV5-1 and TRBJ1-2; D is unresolved. Trimming left V 4 bases short and J 2 bases short, with 9 bases between. Per the germline V gene, CDR1 is SGHRS and CDR2 is YFSETQ. This CDR3 has 13 amino acids. CDR3 region: CASSLSENYGYTF. Written as DNA, the CDR3 is TGCGCCAGCAGCCTATCAGAGAACTATGGCTACACCTTC.

The chain has TRBV5-6 and TRBJ2-7; 10 bases match TRBD1. V lost 1 base, J lost 4 bases, and 17 bases stayed unmatched. Germline V CDR1 and CDR2: SGHDT, YYEEEE. CDR3 length: 19 residues. DNA for the CDR3: TGTGCCAGCAGCTTGAGCCTCCCTTGGACAGGGGGTTCTACATACGAGCAGTACTTC. Translation: CASSLSLPWTGGSTYEQYF.

The chain has TRBV28 and TRBJ2-1, with 9 bases that match TRBD1. V shed 8 bases, J shed 4 bases, and the junction held 6 bases outside the gene matches. Germline CDR1 and CDR2: MDHEN and SYDVKM. The CDR3 covers 14 residues. The CDR3 bases are TGTGCCAGCGGCTCGACAGGGGGATACAATGAGCAGTTCTTC. Protein: CASGSTGGYNEQFF.

The chain couples TRBV27 to TRBJ1-6, with unresolved D. V gave up 9 bases and J gave up 10 bases, with 13 bases separating them. Per the germline V gene, CDR1 is MNHEY and CDR2 is SMNVEV (reference sequence). The CDR3 extends over 12 amino acids. The CDR3 DNA reads TGTGCCAGTTCCTCCCCCCCATCACCCCTCCACTTT. It codes for CASSSPPSPLHF.

This sequence joins TRBV6-2 or TRBV6-3 and TRBJ2-3; 9 positions match TRBD2. V was pared by 0 bases and J by 4 bases, with 2 bases of the junction left unmatched. Looked up from germline, CDR1 is MNHEY and CDR2 is SVGEGT. The CDR3 is 15 residues long. CDR3 amino acids: CASSYSSGRSDTQYF. Here the CDR3 DNA reads TGTGCCAGCAGTTACTCCAGCGGGAGGTCAGATACGCAGTATTTT.

V gene TRBV7-9 combines with J gene TRBJ2-7; 11 bases align to TRBD1. Germline assignment: CDR1 SEHNR and CDR2 FQNEAQ (reference sequence). The CDR3 length is 14 residues. Trimming took 5 bases from V and 7 from J; bases not matched to a gene: 7. The CDR3: CASSRAGTGGEQYF. DNA of the CDR3: TGTGCCAGCAGCCGCGCCGGGACAGGGGGAGAGCAGTACTTC.

The chain uses TRBV5-5 and TRBJ2-5; 7 positions agree with TRBD1. There are 15 residues in the CDR3. After removal of 1 base from V and 2 bases from J, the junction contained 5 bases not matched to a gene. Germline V gives CDR1 SGHKS, CDR2 YYEKEE (reference sequence). CDR3 amino acids: CASSLYRGTQETQYF. The CDR3 coding sequence is TGTGCCAGCAGCTTGTACAGGGGAACACAAGAGACCCAGTACTTC.

The chain is built from TRBV4-2 and TRBJ1-5; no firm D call. The CDR3 covers 13 residues. Germline CDR1 reads LGHNA; CDR2 reads YNFKEQ. The V end was cut by 0 bases, the J end by 7 bases, with 7 bases between. DNA for the CDR3: TGTGCCAGCAGCCAAGATGTTCGACAGCCCCAGCATTTT. The encoded protein is CASSQDVRQPQHF.

The chain carries TRBV5-1 and TRBJ2-4; 8 bases fit TRBD2. This CDR3 has 15 amino acids. Germline CDR1 and CDR2: SGHRS and YFSETQ. With V trimmed by 1 base and J by 7 bases, 7 bases remained unmatched. CDR3 loop: CASSLSAGAGNIQYF. CDR3 bases: TGCGCCAGCAGCTTGTCAGCGGGGGCAGGGAACATTCAGTACTTC.

V and J are TRBV13 and TRBJ2-3, with D unclear. Trimming stripped 2 bases from V and 5 bases from J, with 2 bases between. The CDR3 has 11 amino acids. CDR1 is PRHDT and CDR2 is FYEKMQ in the germline V gene (reference sequence). The CDR3 is CASSLLDTQYF. CDR3 nucleotides: TGTGCCAGCAGCTTATTAGATACGCAGTATTTT.

This rearrangement joins TRBV2 to TRBJ2-7, with D unresolved. Germline V gene sequence: CDR1 SNHLY, CDR2 FYNNEI. V was clipped by 8 bases and J by 0 bases, with 11 bases between them. The CDR3 has 13 amino acids. CDR3 coding DNA: TGTGCCAGCGTACGGACCCTCTCCTACGAGCAGTACTTC. Translating gives CASVRTLSYEQYF. The full variable domain, completed using reference TRBV2 and TRBJ2-7, is EPEVTQTPSHQVTQMGQEVILRCVPISNHLYFYWYRQILGQKVEFLVSFYNNEISEKSEIFDDQFSVERPDGSNFTLKIRSTKLEDSAMYFCASVRTLSYEQYFGPGTRLTVT.

V and J are TRBV11-3 and TRBJ2-2, with 9 nucleotides matching TRBD2. Germline assignment: CDR1 SGHNT and CDR2 YENEEA. Trimming cost V 3 bases and J 5 bases; bases outside gene matches: 7. CDR3 length equals 16 residues. The CDR3 region has the DNA TGTGCCAGCAGCTTTATAGCGGGAGATGGAACCGGGGAGCTGTTTTTT. This gives the protein CASSFIAGDGTGELFF.

This chain joins TRBV3-1 (or the pseudogene TRBV3-2) and TRBJ2-3, with TRBD1 matching 9 bases. This CDR3 contains 15 residues. V lost 1 base and J lost 5; bases outside the gene matches: 4. Per germline, CDR1 LGHDT and CDR2 YNNKEL (reference sequence). The DNA of the CDR3 is TGTGCCAGCAGCCAAGGTACAGGGGGCGTAGATACGCAGTATTTT. It codes for CASSQGTGGVDTQYF.

The V and J genes are TRBV6-2 or TRBV6-3 and TRBJ1-1; D gene uncertain. The CDR3 has 14 residues. Trimming stripped 0 bases from V and 7 bases from J, with 12 bases between. CDR1 MNHEY and CDR2 SVGEGT come from the germline V gene. The CDR3 DNA is TGTGCCAGCAGTTACTCGTATACGTGGGGTGAAGCTTTCTTT. This gives the protein CASSYSYTWGEAFF.

The rearrangement joins TRBV23-1 to TRBJ2-7; maybe TRBD2 (6 bases). TRBV23-1 is an open reading frame whose function is uncertain. The CDR3 totals 17 residues. The ends were cut back, 4 bases at V and 0 bases at J, with 19 bases in the middle. DNA of the CDR3: TGCGCCAGCAGTCGGGAGGAATGTCGAAGGAGCTCCTACGAGCAGTACTTC. Its protein product is CASSREECRRSSYEQYF.

This chain links TRBV6-6 with TRBJ2-7; the D is unclear. The length of the CDR3 is 13 residues. CDR1 MNHNY and CDR2 SVGAGI come from the germline V gene (reference sequence). V lost 0 bases to trimming and J lost 6 bases, with 9 bases between them. CDR3 protein: CASSYSVVIEQYF. CDR3 nucleotide sequence: TGTGCCAGCAGTTACTCTGTGGTCATCGAGCAGTACTTC.